Listed below are T cell receptor beta chains from one sample, sequenced in a study of T cell repertoires in cytomegalovirus infection. In TCRdb, the reads were re-called with MiXCR into one record per CDR3 protein. The sample has 550,000 to 700,000 distinct CDR3 sequences, about 39% seen once. These receptors have no identified antigens. The source material was cultured PBMCs, sampled from culture after CMV antigen stimulation. The receptors were sampled from a human donor in good health (CMV status not recorded). Some clones in this sample may be carry-over from other donors' samples. Both conserved end residues are part of each CDR3. The D gene is left open where the match is weak.

v_gene,j_gene,d_gene,CDR3aa
TRBV12-3/TRBV12-4,TRBJ2-3,TRBD2,CASSIGLAGDTQYF
TRBV6-5,TRBJ2-5,.,CASSKDRWGQETQYF
TRBV4-2,TRBJ1-1,.,CASSQGLGGNTEAFF
TRBV5-1,TRBJ2-2,.,CASSTRTYTGELFF
TRBV28,TRBJ1-1,.,CASSRLTPGYTEAFF
TRBV7-2,TRBJ2-3,.,CASSPSDYTQYF
TRBV7-2,TRBJ1-4,.,CASSLGGATANEKLFF
TRBV6-1,TRBJ2-1,TRBD2,CASSENLAGGIYNEQFF
TRBV7-2,TRBJ2-5,.,CASSLVNAGETQYF
TRBV7-2,TRBJ1-5,TRBD1,CASSPGRGQGMGQPQHF
TRBV24-1,TRBJ2-5,.,CATRGIGETQYF
TRBV7-2,TRBJ2-5,.,CASSLAGALYF
TRBV7-2,TRBJ1-2,TRBD1,CASSPDRGRDDYGYTF
TRBV12-3/TRBV12-4,TRBJ2-5,.,CASRPQDPDQETQYF
TRBV7-2,TRBJ2-3,.,CASSLAWLKDTQYF
TRBV6-1,TRBJ2-4,TRBD1,CASYLGGAIENIQYF
TRBV19,TRBJ2-1,.,CASSTGVTVEQFF
TRBV7-2,TRBJ2-5,.,CASSLRVGTQYF
TRBV7-8,TRBJ2-2,.,CASPNQNNTGELFF
TRBV7-2,TRBJ2-7,TRBD2,CASSSKREGPHEQYF
TRBV7-2,TRBJ2-5,.,CASSSRLGTQYF
TRBV5-4,TRBJ1-2,.,CASSLAPGRGFNYGYTF
TRBV12-3/TRBV12-4,TRBJ1-5,.,CASTMTPNQPQHF
TRBV20-1,TRBJ1-5,.,CSARVGGEGGQPQHF
TRBV6-2/TRBV6-3,TRBJ1-5,TRBD1,CASSYSKQQGGGQPQHF